These T cell receptor beta chains were read from a single sample in a study of siplizumab effects on memory and regulatory T cells. Clones were sequenced by immunoSEQ multiplex PCR, and TCRdb holds only the in-frame ones, with some missing. The sample consists of more than 85,000 clones, around 90% of them appearing once. Material for sequencing was CD4+ T cells sorted from blood. Source of these receptors: a human donor in good health. The CDR3 runs from the conserved cysteine through the conserved F or W. D genes are given only for firm matches.

J gene	D gene	V gene	CDR3 protein
TRBJ1-3	-	TRBV30	CAQDRATGNTIYF
TRBJ2-1	TRBD1	TRBV7-9	CASSQGAYNEQFF
TRBJ2-1	-	TRBV7-8	CASSPRGDNEQFF
TRBJ2-7	-	TRBV18	CASSSTPGRGLSYEQYF
TRBJ1-2	TRBD1	TRBV19	CASSIDGTGPGYTF
TRBJ1-4	-	TRBV4-1	CASSQEELGATNEKLFF
TRBJ1-4	TRBD1	TRBV2	CASNPDRGKLFF
TRBJ2-5	-	TRBV18	CASSPQETQYF
TRBJ2-3	-	TRBV9	CASSQRSAISTDTQYF
TRBJ2-7	-	TRBV2	CASSGSPGRLNEQYF
TRBJ2-7	-	TRBV29-1	CSVGEFLREQYF
TRBJ1-2	TRBD1	TRBV7-8	CASSYRQGVGYGYTF
TRBJ1-5	-	TRBV7-9	CASSLEGRTGQHF
TRBJ2-1	-	TRBV10-3	CAIGRVNEQFF
TRBJ2-5	-	TRBV6-6	CASSTPEQGETQYF
TRBJ1-1	-	TRBV6-5	CASQGWETEAFF
TRBJ1-2	TRBD1	TRBV27	CASSSGTGHYGYTF
TRBJ2-5	-	TRBV29-1	CSGETGGETQYF
TRBJ2-5	TRBD1	TRBV9	CASSVEDRGQETQYF
TRBJ1-3	TRBD1	TRBV7-8	CASTPTMGTVGGNTIYF
TRBJ2-3	TRBD1	TRBV2	CASSNDRVTDTQYF
TRBJ1-6	TRBD1	TRBV18	CASSPGTGALNSPLHF
TRBJ1-2	-	TRBV7-8	CASSLELGQTLYGYTF
TRBJ1-5	-	TRBV6-4	CASSSTRGNQPQHF
TRBJ2-1	-	TRBV7-2	CASSLAAAVGDEQFF
TRBJ2-5	-	TRBV27	CASSSFLGKETQYF
TRBJ1-1	TRBD1	TRBV25-1	CASSATGVGTEAFF
TRBJ2-7	TRBD2	TRBV6-5	CASSRTSGTYEQYF
TRBJ1-5	TRBD1	TRBV19	CASNGQGLAPQHF
TRBJ2-5	TRBD2	TRBV5-4	CASSLGGLGETQYF
TRBJ1-2	TRBD1	TRBV28	CASSQGKWGYTF
TRBJ2-1	-	TRBV2	CASRSGEQFF
TRBJ1-4	-	TRBV21-1	CASSKAEKLFF
TRBJ2-3	-	TRBV5-1	CASSWRANTDTQYF
TRBJ2-1	-	TRBV5-1	CASSMTESSYNEQFF
TRBJ2-5	TRBD1	TRBV18	CASSPRQGGGSETQYF
TRBJ2-3	TRBD2	TRBV5-1	CASRLGLAGGGDTQYF
TRBJ2-1	TRBD2	TRBV29-1	CSGAGASGDNEQFF
TRBJ2-3	TRBD2	TRBV7-3	CASSLTSGSGGTQYF
TRBJ2-2	-	TRBV11-3	CASSFSGAGTGELFF
TRBJ1-2	TRBD1	TRBV28	CASSLGTVYGYTF
TRBJ2-1	-	TRBV5-1	CASSLAETYNEQFF
TRBJ2-1	TRBD1	TRBV7-3	CASSLGGQTYNEQFF
TRBJ1-5	-	TRBV27	CASSSRVAQPQHF
TRBJ1-1	-	TRBV19	CASSRGYVNTEAFF
TRBJ2-1	-	TRBV6-6	CASSYDTTGSYNEQFF
TRBJ2-1	-	TRBV10-3	CAIRDGGLSSYNEQFF
TRBJ1-2	-	TRBV4-2	CASSQDSSVTFYGYTF